This TCR beta chain is drawn from a study of radiotherapy plus CTLA-4 blockade in lung cancer. Overall study context: With roughly a third of patients having disease control, objective responses were seen in roughly 18%. Study-wide points: An expansion of tumor-derived TCR clones occurred in blood after radiotherapy plus ipilimumab. With interferon-beta, early dynamics of blood T cell clones were reported to best predict response.

Germline-derived CDR1 and CDR2 are GTSNPN and SVGIG (reference sequence). This CDR3 contains 16 residues. V gave up 0 bases and J gave up 5 bases, with 19 bases separating them. Sequencing used immunoSEQ multiplex PCR; TCRdb keeps in-frame clones, though not all of them. The data show 40,000 to 45,000 clones, roughly 70% seen once. CTLA-4 blockade with ipilimumab, together with focal radiation, was given to patients with chemo-refractory metastatic non-small-cell lung cancer. As for this clone: Its antigen is as yet unknown.

Sample: peripheral blood, taken from a patient treated with radiotherapy plus ipilimumab. This TCR came from a human donor with non-small cell lung cancer who had stable disease on radiotherapy plus ipilimumab. This chain links TRBV30 with TRBJ1-2; D is undetermined. The CDR3 region is CAWSVVIMSLEYGYTF. The CDR3 DNA reads TGTGCCTGGAGTGTTGTGATTATGTCCTTAGAATATGGCTACACCTTC.